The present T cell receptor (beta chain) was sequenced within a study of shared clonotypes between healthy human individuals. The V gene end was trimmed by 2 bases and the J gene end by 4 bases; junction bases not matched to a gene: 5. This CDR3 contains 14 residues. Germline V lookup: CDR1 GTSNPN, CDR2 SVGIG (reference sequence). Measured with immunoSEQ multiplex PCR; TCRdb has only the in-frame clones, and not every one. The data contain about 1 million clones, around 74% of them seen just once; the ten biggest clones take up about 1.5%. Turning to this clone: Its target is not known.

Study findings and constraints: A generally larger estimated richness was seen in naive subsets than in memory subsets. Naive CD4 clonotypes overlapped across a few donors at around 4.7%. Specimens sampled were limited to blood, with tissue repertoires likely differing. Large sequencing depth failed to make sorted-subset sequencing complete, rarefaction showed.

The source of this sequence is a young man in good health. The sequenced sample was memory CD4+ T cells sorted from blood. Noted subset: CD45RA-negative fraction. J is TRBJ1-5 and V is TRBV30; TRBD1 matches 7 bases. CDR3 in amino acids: CAWSRTGANQPQHF. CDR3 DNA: TGTGCCTGGAGTAGGACAGGCGCTAATCAGCCCCAGCATTTT.